The present entry profiles one T cell receptor (beta chain) with its context. The data were taken from a study of T cell changes during pregnancy in multiple sclerosis. Assay: immunoSEQ multiplex PCR; the TCRdb copy retains only in-frame clones and omits some. The table shows approximately 92,000 clones, with around 92% occurring only once. V was pared by 7 bases and J by 2 bases, with 12 bases between. The CDR3 contains 15 residues. Germline V gene data show CDR1 as MDHEN and CDR2 as SYDVKM. This chain uses TRBV28 with TRBJ2-6; D ambiguous. This sample comprised peripheral blood, obtained in the first trimester of pregnancy. This TCR was sampled from a female donor with multiple sclerosis, enrolled in a pregnancy study. The DNA for the CDR3 is TGTGCCAGCACCACTATGGTTCCTGGGGCCAACGTCCTGACTTTC. Translated: CASTTMVPGANVLTF.